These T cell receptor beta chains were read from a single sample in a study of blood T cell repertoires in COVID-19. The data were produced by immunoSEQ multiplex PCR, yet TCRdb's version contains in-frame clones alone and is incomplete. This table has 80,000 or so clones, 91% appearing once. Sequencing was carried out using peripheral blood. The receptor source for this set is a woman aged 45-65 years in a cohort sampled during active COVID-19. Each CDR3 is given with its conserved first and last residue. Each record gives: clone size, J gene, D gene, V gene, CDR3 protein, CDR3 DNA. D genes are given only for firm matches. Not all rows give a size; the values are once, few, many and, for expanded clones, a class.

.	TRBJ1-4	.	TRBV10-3	CATGGTTNEKLFF	TGTGCCACCGGGGGAACAACTAATGAAAAACTGTTTTTT
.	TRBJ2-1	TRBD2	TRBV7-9	CASSPGTSGRARFDEQFF	TGTGCCAGCAGCCCCGGGACTAGCGGGAGGGCCAGGTTTGATGAGCAGTTCTTC
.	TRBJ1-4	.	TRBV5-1	CASSSGRGPVANEKLFF	TGCGCCAGCAGCTCCGGACGAGGGCCGGTGGCTAATGAAAAACTGTTTTTT
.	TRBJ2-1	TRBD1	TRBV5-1	CASSSPPGQVYNEQFF	TGCGCCAGCAGCTCCCCCCCGGGACAGGTATACAATGAGCAGTTCTTC
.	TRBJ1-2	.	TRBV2	CASSEPGWRDGYTF	TGTGCCAGCAGTGAACCAGGGTGGAGGGACGGCTACACCTTC
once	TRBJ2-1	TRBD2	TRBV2	CASSSGGVLSEQFF	TGTGCCAGCAGTAGCGGGGGGGTCTTGAGTGAGCAGTTCTTC
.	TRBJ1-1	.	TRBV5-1	CASSLDPGDTEAFF	TGCGCCAGCAGCTTGGATCCGGGGGACACTGAAGCTTTCTTT
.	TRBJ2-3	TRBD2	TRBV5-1	CASSSLAGELDTQYF	TGCGCCAGCAGCTCCCTAGCGGGGGAACTAGATACGCAGTATTTT
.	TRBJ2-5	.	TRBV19	CASSTVRAETQYF	TGTGCCAGTAGTACGGTCAGAGCGGAGACCCAGTACTTC
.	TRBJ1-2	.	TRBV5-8	CASTSGSYGYTF	TGTGCCAGCACCTCGGGGAGCTATGGCTACACCTTC
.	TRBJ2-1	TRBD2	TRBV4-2	CASSRAGVGNEQFF	TGTGCCAGCAGCCGAGCGGGAGTGGGGAATGAGCAGTTCTTC
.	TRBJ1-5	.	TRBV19	CASRWGGSNQPQHF	TGTGCCAGTAGATGGGGGGGTAGCAATCAGCCCCAGCATTTT
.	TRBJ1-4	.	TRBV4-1	CASSQGQGFHATNEKLFF	TGCGCCAGCAGCCAAGGGCAGGGTTTTCATGCAACTAATGAAAAACTGTTTTTT
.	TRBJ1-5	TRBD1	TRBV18	CASSPGNQGANQPQHF	TGTGCCAGCTCACCCGGTAACCAGGGGGCAAATCAGCCCCAGCATTTT
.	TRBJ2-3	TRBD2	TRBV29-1	CSVGTRSSTDTQYF	TGCAGCGTTGGGACTAGAAGTTCGACAGATACGCAGTATTTT
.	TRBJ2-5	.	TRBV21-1	CASSPLGGCRCSQYF	TGTGCCAGCAGCCCGCTGGGGGGGTGCCGTTGTAGCCAGTACTTC
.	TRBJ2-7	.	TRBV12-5	CASGLASDEQYF	TGTGCTAGTGGTTTGGCGTCGGACGAGCAGTACTTC
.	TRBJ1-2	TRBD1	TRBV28	CASRGDRGDGYTF	TGTGCCAGCAGGGGTGACAGGGGGGATGGCTACACCTTC
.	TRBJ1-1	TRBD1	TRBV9	CASSKSDRRSEAFF	TGTGCCAGCAGTAAATCGGACAGGCGATCTGAAGCTTTCTTT
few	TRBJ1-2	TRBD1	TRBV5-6	CASSRQGTYGYTF	TGTGCCAGCAGCCGACAGGGGACCTATGGCTACACCTTC
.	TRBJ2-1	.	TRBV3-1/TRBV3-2	CASSQEGVYNEQFF	TGTGCCAGCAGCCAAGAGGGAGTCTACAATGAGCAGTTCTTC
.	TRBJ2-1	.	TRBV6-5	CASSQAVSGYNEQFF	TGTGCCAGCAGCCAAGCAGTGAGCGGTTACAATGAGCAGTTCTTC
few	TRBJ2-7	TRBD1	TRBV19	CASSRLNDRVHEQYF	TGTGCCAGTAGTAGGCTCAATGACAGGGTCCACGAGCAGTACTTC
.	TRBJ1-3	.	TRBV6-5	CASSYSRTGNTIYF	TGTGCCAGCAGTTACTCGCGTACCGGAAACACCATATATTTT
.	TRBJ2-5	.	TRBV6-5	CASTKGEYQETQYF	TGTGCCAGCACCAAGGGAGAGTACCAAGAGACCCAGTACTTC
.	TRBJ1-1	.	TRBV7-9	CASSPVWGGTEAFF	TGTGCCAGCAGCCCTGTTTGGGGGGGCACTGAAGCTTTCTTT
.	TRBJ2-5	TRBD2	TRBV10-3	CAISEPGLAGQETQYF	TGTGCCATCAGTGAGCCGGGACTAGCGGGGCAAGAGACCCAGTACTTC
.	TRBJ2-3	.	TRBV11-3	CASSPSDYADTQYF	TGTGCCAGCAGCCCATCGGACTACGCAGATACGCAGTATTTT
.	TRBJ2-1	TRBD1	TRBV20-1	CSASPLTGTDKYNEQFF	TGCAGTGCTAGTCCTCTTACCGGGACAGATAAGTACAATGAGCAGTTCTTC
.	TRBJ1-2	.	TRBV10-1	CASSDGYGYTF	TGCGCCAGCAGTGACGGCTATGGCTACACCTTC
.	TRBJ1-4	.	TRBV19	CASSNKVRTDANEKLFF	TGTGCCAGTAGTAATAAGGTTCGGACAGACGCTAATGAAAAACTGTTTTTT
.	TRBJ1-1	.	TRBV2	CASRWGDTEAFF	TGTGCCAGCCGATGGGGGGACACTGAAGCTTTCTTT
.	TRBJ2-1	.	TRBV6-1	CASSEAAGASYNEQFF	TGTGCCAGCAGTGAAGCGGCGGGGGCCTCCTACAATGAGCAGTTCTTC
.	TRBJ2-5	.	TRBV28	CASSLVRASREETQYF	TGTGCCAGCAGTTTAGTCAGAGCTAGCAGAGAAGAGACCCAGTACTTC
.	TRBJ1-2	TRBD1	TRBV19	CASSNRDRERNGYTF	TGTGCCAGTAGTAACCGAGACAGGGAGAGGAATGGCTACACCTTC
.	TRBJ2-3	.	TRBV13	CASSLGGESTDTQYF	TGTGCCAGCAGCTTAGGCGGTGAAAGCACAGATACGCAGTATTTT
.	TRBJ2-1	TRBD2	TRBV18	CASSPGTSGKNEQFF	TGTGCCAGCTCACCCGGGACTAGCGGGAAGAATGAGCAGTTCTTC
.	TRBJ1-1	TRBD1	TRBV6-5	CASSHQGGASTEAFF	TGTGCCAGCAGTCACCAAGGGGGCGCGAGTACTGAAGCTTTCTTT
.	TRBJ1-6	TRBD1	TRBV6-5	CASSRQGFYSPLHF	TGTGCCAGCAGCCGACAGGGGTTTTATTCACCCCTCCACTTT
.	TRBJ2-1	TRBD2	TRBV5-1	CASSIRIAGHYNEQFF	TGCGCCAGCAGCATTAGAATAGCGGGACACTACAATGAGCAGTTCTTC
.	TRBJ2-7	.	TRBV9	CASSAGYEQYF	TGTGCCAGCAGCGCGGGCTACGAGCAGTACTTC
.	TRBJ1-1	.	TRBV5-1	CASSLRRQGMRIGTEAFF	TGCGCCAGCAGCTTGAGGCGGCAGGGGATGAGAATAGGGACTGAAGCTTTCTTT
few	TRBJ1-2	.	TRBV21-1	CASSARDRGNYGYTF	TGTGCCAGCAGCGCCCGGGACAGGGGGAACTATGGCTACACCTTC
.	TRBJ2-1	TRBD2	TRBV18	CASSPKGPSGLSGGNEQFF	TGTGCCAGCTCACCAAAGGGTCCTAGCGGGCTTTCGGGGGGAAATGAGCAGTTCTTC
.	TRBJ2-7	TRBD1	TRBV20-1	CSASGTGDKHEQYF	TGCAGTGCTAGTGGGACAGGGGATAAACACGAGCAGTACTTC
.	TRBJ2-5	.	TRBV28	CASSLWGQGGGKTQYF	TGTGCCAGCAGTTTATGGGGGCAGGGAGGGGGAAAGACCCAGTACTTC
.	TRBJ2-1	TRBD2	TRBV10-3	CAIRDPGLAANSYNEQFF	TGTGCCATCAGGGACCCCGGACTAGCGGCCAACTCCTACAATGAGCAGTTCTTC
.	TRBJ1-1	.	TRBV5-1	CASSPGTLGDTEAFF	TGCGCCAGCAGCCCTGGGACATTGGGGGACACTGAAGCTTTCTTT
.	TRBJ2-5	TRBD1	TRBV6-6	CASSYPQGAKETQYF	TGTGCCAGCAGTTACCCACAGGGGGCAAAAGAGACCCAGTACTTC
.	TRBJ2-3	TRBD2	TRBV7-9	CASSLLGGVGDTQYF	TGTGCCAGCAGCCTCCTTGGGGGGGTCGGGGATACGCAGTATTTT
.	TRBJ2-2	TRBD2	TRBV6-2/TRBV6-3	CASSNKGLAVTGELFF	TGTGCCAGCAGTAATAAGGGACTAGCGGTCACCGGGGAGCTGTTTTTT
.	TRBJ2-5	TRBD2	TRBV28	CASSDRASGQETQYF	TGTGCCAGCAGTGACCGGGCTAGCGGCCAAGAGACCCAGTACTTC